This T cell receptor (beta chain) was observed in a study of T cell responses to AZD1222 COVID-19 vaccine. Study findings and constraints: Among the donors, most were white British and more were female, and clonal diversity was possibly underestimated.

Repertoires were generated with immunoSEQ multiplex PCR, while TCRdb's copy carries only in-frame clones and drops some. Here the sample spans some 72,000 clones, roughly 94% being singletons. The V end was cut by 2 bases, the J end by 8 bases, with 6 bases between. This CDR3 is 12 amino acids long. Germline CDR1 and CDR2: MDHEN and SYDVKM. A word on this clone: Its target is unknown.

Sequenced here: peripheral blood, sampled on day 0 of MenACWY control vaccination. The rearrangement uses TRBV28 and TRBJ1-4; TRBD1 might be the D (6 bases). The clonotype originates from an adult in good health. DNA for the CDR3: TGTGCCAGCAGTTTACAGGGGGAAAAACTGTTTTTT. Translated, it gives CASSLQGEKLFF.